The 5 T cell receptor beta chains below all came from one sample that was sequenced in a study of early T cells in non-severe SARS-CoV-2 infection. TCRdb processed the 5' RACE reads anew with MiXCR; each CDR3 protein has one entry. The repertoire holds about 39,000 distinct CDR3 sequences, with about 5.5% as singletons. Sample: whole blood, taken at baseline. These receptors were taken from an adult who was a healthcare worker with PCR-confirmed SARS-CoV-2 infection or an uninfected control (not recorded which).

This clonotype occurred many times. The chain carries TRBV7-2 and TRBJ1-1, with D hard to call. From germline, CDR1 is SGHTA and CDR2 FQGNSA. The CDR3 contains 15 residues. The V gene lost 2 bases and the J gene lost 0 bases, with 10 bases spanning the gap. CDR3 sequence: CASSLRWGLNTEAFF. The CDR3, as DNA: TGTGCCAGCAGCTTACGGTGGGGTCTGAACACTGAAGCTTTCTTT.

This clonotype was recorded at least ten times. The chain carries TRBV5-1 and TRBJ2-3; D not certain. The CDR3 length is 13 residues. Germline CDR1 is SGHRS and CDR2 is YFSETQ. The V gene lost 5 bases and the J gene lost 2 bases, with 9 bases spanning the gap. The CDR3 is CASSSSPTDTQYF. DNA for the CDR3: TGCGCCAGCAGTAGTTCTCCCACAGATACGCAGTATTTT.

This clonotype has ten or more counts. This chain connects TRBV29-1 to TRBJ2-7; D perhaps matches TRBD2 (6 bases). Per the germline V gene, CDR1 is SQVTM and CDR2 is ANQGSEA. The germline V and J ends were trimmed by 3 bases and 2 bases, with 17 bases remaining between them. The CDR3 has 15 amino acids. CDR3 DNA sequence: TGCAGCGTTGAGCTATACCGGGACTTAACCTACGAGCAGTACTTC. It is translated as CSVELYRDLTYEQYF.

V is TRBV5-1 and J is TRBJ1-6; D ambiguous. Trimming took off 1 base at V and 14 bases at J, with 16 bases between the two ends. The CDR3 sequence is 14 residues long. The germline V gene encodes CDR1 SGHRS and CDR2 YFSETQ. CDR3 protein: CASSLSSPRETLHF. CDR3 coding DNA: TGCGCCAGCAGCTTGTCGTCTCCCCGAGAGACCCTCCACTTT.

This clonotype was picked up many times. This chain uses TRBV7-2 with TRBJ1-2, with 9 nucleotides matching TRBD1. Germline CDR1 is SGHTA and CDR2 is FQGNSA. J lost 8 bases, V lost 6 bases, and 13 bases had no gene match. The CDR3 covers 15 residues. Here the CDR3 reads CASRLGQGGSIGYTF. Here the CDR3 DNA reads TGTGCCAGCAGACTGGGACAGGGAGGCTCTATAGGCTACACCTTC.